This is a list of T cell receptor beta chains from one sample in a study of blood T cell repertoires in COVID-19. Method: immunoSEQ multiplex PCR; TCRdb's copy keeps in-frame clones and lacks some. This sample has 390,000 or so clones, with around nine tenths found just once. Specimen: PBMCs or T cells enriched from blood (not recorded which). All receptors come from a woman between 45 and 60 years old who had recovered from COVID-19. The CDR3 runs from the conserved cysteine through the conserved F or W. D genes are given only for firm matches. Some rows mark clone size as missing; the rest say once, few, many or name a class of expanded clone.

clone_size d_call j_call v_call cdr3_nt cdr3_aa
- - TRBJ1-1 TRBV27 TGTGCCAGCAACCCCGGTTACGCGAACACTGAAGCTTTCTTT CASNPGYANTEAFF
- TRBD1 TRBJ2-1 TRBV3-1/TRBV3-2 TGTGCCAGCAGCCGACAGGGGCTCCCCTTAAGCTCCTACAATGAGCAGTTCTTC CASSRQGLPLSSYNEQFF
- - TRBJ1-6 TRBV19 TGTGCCAGTAGTATTGAAGGAGACAGGCGGAGCCTCCTTCTTTCACCCCTCCACTTT CASSIEGDRRSLLLSPLHF
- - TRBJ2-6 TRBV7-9 TGTGCCAGCGGGACTCCCTCGTCTGGGGCCAACGTCCTGACTTTC CASGTPSSGANVLTF
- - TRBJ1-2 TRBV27 TGTGCCAGCAGTTTCTTTGGGAGCTATGGCTACACCTTC CASSFFGSYGYTF
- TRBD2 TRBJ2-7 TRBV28 TGTGCCAGCCTTGGGGCGGGGGGGGCCTACGAGCAGTACTTC CASLGAGGAYEQYF
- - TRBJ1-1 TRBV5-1 TGCGCCAGCAGCCCCGGACAGTCAAGCACTGAAGCTTTCTTT CASSPGQSSTEAFF
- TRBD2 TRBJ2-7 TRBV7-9 TGTGCCAGCAGCTTAACTAGCGGGGGGCCGAATACCTACGAGCAGTACTTC CASSLTSGGPNTYEQYF
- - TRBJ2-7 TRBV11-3 TGTGCCAGCAGCTTAGTTAAGGGGAATGAGCAGTACTTC CASSLVKGNEQYF
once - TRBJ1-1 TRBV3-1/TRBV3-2 TGTGCCAGCAGCCTTGGGACAACTGAAGCTTTCTTT CASSLGTTEAFF
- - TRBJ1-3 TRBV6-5 TGTGCCAGCAGACGGTGGACAGAGGACACCATATATTTT CASRRWTEDTIYF
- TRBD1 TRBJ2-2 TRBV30 TGTGCCTGGAGTACCCGACAGGGAGACACCGGGGAGCTGTTTTTT CAWSTRQGDTGELFF
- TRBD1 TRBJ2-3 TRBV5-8 TGTGCCAGCAGCCGACAGGGGGCTGGAGATACGCAGTATTTT CASSRQGAGDTQYF
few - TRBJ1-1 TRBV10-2 TGCGCCAGCGGACACACGAACACTGAAGCTTTCTTT CASGHTNTEAFF
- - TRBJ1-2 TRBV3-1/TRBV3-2 TGTGCCAGCAGCCAAGATCAGTATACGGAGGGCTATGGCTACACCTTC CASSQDQYTEGYGYTF
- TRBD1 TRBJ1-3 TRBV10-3 TGTGCCACCCTGGACAGGCGATTCTCTGGAAACACCATATATTTT CATLDRRFSGNTIYF
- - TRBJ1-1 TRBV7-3 TGTGCCAGCAGCTTAACAGGGGACACTGAAGCTTTCTTT CASSLTGDTEAFF
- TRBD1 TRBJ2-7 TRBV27 TGTGCCAGCAGCCCTGGACAGGGGTCCCGGGACGGGGACGAGCAGTACTTC CASSPGQGSRDGDEQYF
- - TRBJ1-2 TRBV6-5 TGTGCCAGCAGCCGTGACGGAGGGAACTATGGCTACACCTTC CASSRDGGNYGYTF
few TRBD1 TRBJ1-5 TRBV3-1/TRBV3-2 TGTGCCAGCAGCGATCGACAGGGGAGCCAGCCCCAGCATTTT CASSDRQGSQPQHF
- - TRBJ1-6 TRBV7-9 TGTGCCAGCAGCTCCCCCCGGCAGGGGTCACCCCTCCACTTT CASSSPRQGSPLHF
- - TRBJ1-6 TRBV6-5 TGTGCCAGCAGTTACTCGTTTTTAGGGGATTCACCCCTCCACTTT CASSYSFLGDSPLHF
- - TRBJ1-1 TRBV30 TGTGCCTGGACTGGTAGGAGCACTGAAGCTTTCTTT CAWTGRSTEAFF
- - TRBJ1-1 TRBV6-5 TGTGCCAGCCGGGACAACCTGGGGACTGAAGCTTTCTTT CASRDNLGTEAFF
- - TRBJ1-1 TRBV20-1 TGCAGTGCTAGTTCCTTCGGGGGGTGGGCGAACACTGAAGCTTTCTTT CSASSFGGWANTEAFF
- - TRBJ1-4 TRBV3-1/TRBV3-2 TGTGCCAGCAGCCACGGTTCGACAGCCGCTAATGAAAAACTGTTTTTT CASSHGSTAANEKLFF
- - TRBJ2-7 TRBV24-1 TGTGCCACCAGGGGCGACCGCTCGGACGAGCAGTACTTC CATRGDRSDEQYF
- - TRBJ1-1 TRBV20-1 TGCAGTGCTAAACCCGGGGCTGAAGCTTTCTTT CSAKPGAEAFF
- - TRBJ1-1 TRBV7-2 TGTGCCAGCAGCTCGGGCGGGGGGCCTGAAGCTTTCTTT CASSSGGGPEAFF
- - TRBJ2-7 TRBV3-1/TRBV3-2 TGTGCCAGCAGCCAAGATTGGGGGCCGTACGAGCAGTACTTC CASSQDWGPYEQYF
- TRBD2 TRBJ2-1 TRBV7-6 TGTGCCAGCAGCTCCGCCGGACTAGCGGGGACCTACAATGAGCAGTTCTTC CASSSAGLAGTYNEQFF
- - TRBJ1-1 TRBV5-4 TGTGCCAGCAGCTTGGGGGGGGAGGGGATGAACACTGAAGCTTTCTTT CASSLGGEGMNTEAFF
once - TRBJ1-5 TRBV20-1 TGCAGTGCTAGTGACGGTACCAGCAATCAGCCCCAGCATTTT CSASDGTSNQPQHF
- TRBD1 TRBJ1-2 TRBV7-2 TGTGCCAGCAGCTTATCTACAGGGGGAACAAACTATGGCTACACCTTC CASSLSTGGTNYGYTF
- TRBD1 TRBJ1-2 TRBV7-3 TGTGCCAGCAGCCCGACAGGGGACCTAAACTATGGCTACACCTTC CASSPTGDLNYGYTF
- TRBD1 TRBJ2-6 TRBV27 TGTGCCAGCAGTCCAGGACAGGGGGCGCCTGGGGCCAACGTCCTGACTTTC CASSPGQGAPGANVLTF
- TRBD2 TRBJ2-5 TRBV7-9 TGTGCCAGCAGCTTAGTTAGCGGGGGGGCGCTGGGAGAGACCCAGTACTTC CASSLVSGGALGETQYF
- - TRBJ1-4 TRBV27 TGTGCCAGCAGTCCCCTGGCCGGGAGGGAGGAAAAACTGTTTTTT CASSPLAGREEKLFF
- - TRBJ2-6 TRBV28 TGTGCCAGCACGTCTGGGGCCAACGTCCTGACTTTC CASTSGANVLTF
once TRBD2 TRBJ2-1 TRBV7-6 TGTGCCAGCAGCTACCTAGCGGGGCCCTACAATGAGCAGTTCTTC CASSYLAGPYNEQFF
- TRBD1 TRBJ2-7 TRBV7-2 TGTGCCAGCAGCGCAGACAGGGACCACTACGAGCAGTACTTC CASSADRDHYEQYF
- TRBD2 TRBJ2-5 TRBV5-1 TGCGCCAGCAGCCCCTTAGCGGGGGCTATGGGGGAGACCCAGTACTTC CASSPLAGAMGETQYF
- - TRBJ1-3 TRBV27 TGTGCCAGCAGTACGGACGCTAGCAACACCATATATTTT CASSTDASNTIYF
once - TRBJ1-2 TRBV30 TGTGCCTGGGTACAAGACGGACTTTCAACGGGCTACACCTTC CAWVQDGLSTGYTF
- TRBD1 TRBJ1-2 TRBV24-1 TGTGCCACCAGTGATCCAGGGGGTCACTATGGCTACACCTTC CATSDPGGHYGYTF
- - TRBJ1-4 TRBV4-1 TGCGCCAGCAGCCTTTACCTAAATGAAAAACTGTTTTTT CASSLYLNEKLFF
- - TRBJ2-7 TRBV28 TGTGCCAGCAGTTTACCAGGGCCCTACGAGCAGTACTTC CASSLPGPYEQYF
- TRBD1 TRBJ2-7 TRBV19 TGTGCCAGTAAAGTTACAGGGGTGTCAGCAGGCGAGCAGTACTTC CASKVTGVSAGEQYF
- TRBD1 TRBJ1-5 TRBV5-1 TGCGCCAGCAGCCCAACCGGGACAGGGGCTCAGCCCCAGCATTTT CASSPTGTGAQPQHF